Presented here are 2 T cell receptor beta chains from one specimen sequenced in a study of shared clonotypes between healthy human individuals. Produced via immunoSEQ multiplex PCR; TCRdb's table is partial and in-frame only. This table holds 300,000 to 400,000 clones, 73% found once. Sequenced material: memory CD4+ T cells sorted from blood. As to subset: CD45RA-negative fraction. Every receptor here comes from a man in his thirties or forties in good health.

Worth noting for this clone: A much larger clone lies one base from this, so it may be a read error. This chain joins TRBV6-6 and TRBJ1-1, with TRBD1 matching over 7 bases. V lost 7 bases to trimming and J lost 4 bases; unmatched junction nucleotides: 6. The CDR3 consists of 13 residues. Germline assignment: CDR1 MNHNY and CDR2 SVGAGI (reference sequence). The DNA for the CDR3 is TGTGCCAGCAATAAACAGGGGACCACTGAAGCTTTCTTT. Its translation: CASNKQGTTEAFF.

The rearrangement links TRBV5-6 to TRBJ2-5; 11 bases are shared with TRBD2. CDR1 is SGHDT and CDR2 is YYEEEE in the germline V gene. Losses at the gene ends were 4 bases for V and 5 bases for J; bases not matched to a gene: 16. The CDR3 is 18 residues long. As DNA, the CDR3 is TGTGCCAGCAGCCTATACGAACTTCGACTAGCGGGAACTGAGACCCAGTACTTC. It translates to CASSLYELRLAGTETQYF.